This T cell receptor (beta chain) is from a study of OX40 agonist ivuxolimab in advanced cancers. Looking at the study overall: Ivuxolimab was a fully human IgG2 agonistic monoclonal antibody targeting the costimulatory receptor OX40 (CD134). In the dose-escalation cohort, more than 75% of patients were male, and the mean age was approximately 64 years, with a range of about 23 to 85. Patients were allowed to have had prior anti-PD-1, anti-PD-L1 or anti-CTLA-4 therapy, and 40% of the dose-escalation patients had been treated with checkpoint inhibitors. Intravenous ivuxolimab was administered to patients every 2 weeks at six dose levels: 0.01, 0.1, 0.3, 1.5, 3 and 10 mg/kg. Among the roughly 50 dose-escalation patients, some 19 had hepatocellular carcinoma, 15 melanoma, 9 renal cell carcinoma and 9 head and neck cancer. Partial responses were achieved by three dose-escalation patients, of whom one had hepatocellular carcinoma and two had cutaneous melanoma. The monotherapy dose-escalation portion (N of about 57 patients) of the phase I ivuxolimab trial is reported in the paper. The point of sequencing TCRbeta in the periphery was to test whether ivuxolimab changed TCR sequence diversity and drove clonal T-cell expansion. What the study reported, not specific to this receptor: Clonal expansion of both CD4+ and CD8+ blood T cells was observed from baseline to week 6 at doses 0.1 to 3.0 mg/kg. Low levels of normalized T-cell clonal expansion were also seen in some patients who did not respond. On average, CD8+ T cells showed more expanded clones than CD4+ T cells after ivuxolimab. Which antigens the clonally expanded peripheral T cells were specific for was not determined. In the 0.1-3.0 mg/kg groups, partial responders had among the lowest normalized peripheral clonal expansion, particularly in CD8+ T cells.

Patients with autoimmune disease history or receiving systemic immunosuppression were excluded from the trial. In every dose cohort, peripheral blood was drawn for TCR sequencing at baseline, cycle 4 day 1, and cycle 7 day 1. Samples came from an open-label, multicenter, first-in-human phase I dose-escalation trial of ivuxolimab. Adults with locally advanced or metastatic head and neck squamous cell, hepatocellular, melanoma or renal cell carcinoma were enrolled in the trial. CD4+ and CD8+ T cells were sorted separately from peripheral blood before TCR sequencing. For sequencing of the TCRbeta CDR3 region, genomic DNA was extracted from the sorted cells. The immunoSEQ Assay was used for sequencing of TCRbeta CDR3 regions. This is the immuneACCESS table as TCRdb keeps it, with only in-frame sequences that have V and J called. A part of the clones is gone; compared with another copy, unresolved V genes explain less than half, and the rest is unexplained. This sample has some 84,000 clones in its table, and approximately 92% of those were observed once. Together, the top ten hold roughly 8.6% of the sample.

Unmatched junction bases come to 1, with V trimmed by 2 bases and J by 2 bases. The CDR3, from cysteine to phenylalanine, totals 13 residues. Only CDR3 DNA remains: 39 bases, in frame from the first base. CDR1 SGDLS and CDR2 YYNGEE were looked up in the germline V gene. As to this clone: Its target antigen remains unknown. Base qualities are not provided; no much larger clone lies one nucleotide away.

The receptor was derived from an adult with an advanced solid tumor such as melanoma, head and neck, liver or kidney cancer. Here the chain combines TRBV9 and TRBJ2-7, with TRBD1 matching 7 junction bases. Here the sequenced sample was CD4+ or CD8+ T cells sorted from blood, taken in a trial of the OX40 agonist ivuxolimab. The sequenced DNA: TGTGCCAGCAGCGTGGGGACAGCCTACGAGCAGTACTTC. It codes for CASSVGTAYEQYF.